These 10 T cell receptor beta chains share one sample of origin, sequenced in a study of CXCR3-negative and CXCR3-positive naive CD8 T cells. All TRB cDNA libraries came from 5' RACE performed with UMI labels. Using the 5' RACE reads, TCRdb records one entry per CDR3 protein without DNA. The clone table shows about 90,000 distinct CDR3 sequences, with the ten largest holding about 1.1%. The sequenced material came from naive CXCR3- CD8+ T cells from blood. The subset here: CD45RO-CCR7+CD27+CD95- naive CD8+ T cells lacking CXCR3 (TNR3-). These receptors were collected from a human donor in good health. Some clones in this sample may be carry-over from other donors' samples.

The V gene is TRBV12-3 or TRBV12-4, the J gene TRBJ2-6; TCRdb's assignment of TRBD1 cannot be checked, as there is no DNA. The CDR3 runs 19 residues. CDR3: CASSPGDSHLESGANVLTF.

The chain is built from TRBV12-3 or TRBV12-4 and TRBJ2-1. This CDR3 has 13 residues. This chain's CDR3 is CASSLGGVNEQFF.

The chain is built from TRBV6-5 and TRBJ1-1; as DNA is missing, the TRBD1 call by TCRdb cannot be tested. The CDR3 spans 15 residues. Per the germline V gene, CDR1 is MNHEY and CDR2 is SVGAGI. The CDR3 loop reads CASSTPNTVNTEAFF.

The chain links TRBV29-1 to TRBJ1-1; the TCRdb D gene call, TRBD1, has no DNA to confirm it. CDR1 SQVTM and CDR2 ANQGSEA come from the germline V gene. The CDR3 loop spans 14 amino acids. CDR3 region: CSAGQGVGGTEAFF. Full variable domain (rest looked up from reference TRBV29-1 and TRBJ1-1): SAVISQKPSRDICQRGTSLTIQCQVDSQVTMMFWYRQQPGQSLTLIATANQGSEATYESGFVIDKFPISRPNLTFSTLTVSNMSPEDSSIYLCSAGQGVGGTEAFFGQGTRLTVV.

V and J are TRBV7-6 and TRBJ2-1; TCRdb designates TRBD1, a call that cannot be tested without DNA. In germline, CDR1 is SGHVS, CDR2 FNYEAQ. CDR3 size: 15 residues. CDR3 residues: CASSLAGGFYNEQFF.

The chain carries TRBV29-1 and TRBJ1-1; the TRBD1 assignment by TCRdb is unverifiable without DNA. Germline values: CDR1 SQVTM, CDR2 ANQGSEA. The CDR3 sequence is 16 residues long. The CDR3 sequence: CSPVRWDSSKNTEAFF.

The rearrangement uses TRBV7-9 and TRBJ2-7; TCRdb names TRBD1, which stays unverified in the absence of DNA. Germline V gene data show CDR1 as SEHNR and CDR2 as FQNEAQ (reference sequence). This CDR3 contains 14 residues. This chain's CDR3 is CASSSVVGGDEQYF.

The chain uses TRBV20-1 and TRBJ2-1; TCRdb gives TRBD1 as the D gene, but with no DNA this cannot be confirmed. The CDR3 has 18 residues. Germline CDR1 is DFQATT and CDR2 is SNEGSKA (reference sequence). CDR3 residues: CSARDRLAGGPPYNEQFF.

The CDR3 spells CASTRTLNTEAFF. The V call is TRBV6-5, the J call TRBJ1-1; TCRdb picks TRBD1, but there is no DNA to check that call. This CDR3 is 13 amino acids long. From germline, CDR1 is MNHEY and CDR2 SVGAGI.

The rearrangement links TRBV12-3 or TRBV12-4 to TRBJ2-1. This CDR3 has 13 amino acids. CDR3 in amino acids: CASTLGRYNEQFF.